This TCR beta chain was recovered during a study of blood T cell repertoires in COVID-19. Libraries were prepared by immunoSEQ multiplex PCR; TCRdb keeps only in-frame clonotypes and omits some of them. The repertoire holds about 100,000 clones, with approximately 86% as singletons. The CDR3 contains 15 residues. The germline gives CDR1 MNHEY, CDR2 SMNVEV (reference sequence). Trimming left V 0 bases short and J 2 bases short, with 10 bases between. Sequencing was performed on peripheral blood. The sequence was collected from a man older than 75 with acute or convalescent COVID-19. The chain couples TRBV27 to TRBJ2-5; a weak D match, TRBD1 (6 bases). Written as DNA, the CDR3 is TGTGCCAGCAGTTTATCCTGGCAGGGGCAAGAGACCCAGTACTTC. This encodes CASSLSWQGQETQYF.